Below, 29 T cell receptor delta chains from the same sample are listed, as sequenced in a study of gamma-delta chains in newborns, infants, children. TCRdb re-called the reads through CATT. The data show more than 5,000 delta-chain clones, around 2.8% seen once. Sequenced: blood. The receptors stem from a child who was a newborn, infant or young child, either healthy, febrile or measles-vaccinated (not recorded which).

Details on this clone: The translation of this DNA and the TCRdb protein of a much larger clone differ at residue 11, probably owing to a read error; the protein shown here is translated from the DNA. The chain links TRDV2 to TRDJ3, with TRDD3 matching 11 bases. The germline V gene encodes CDR1 GEAIGNYY and CDR2 EKD. The CDR3 runs 18 residues. The chain's CDR3 is CACDVLGDSSCDTRQMFF. In DNA, the CDR3 is TGTGCCTGTGACGTACTGGGGGATAGCTCCTGCGACACCCGACAGATGTTTTTC.

In this sample, this clone is medium-sized. This sample also contains other DNA sequences that code for the same CDR3. The gene calls are TRDV2 and TRDJ3; 9 bases line up with TRDD3. J lost 1 base, V lost 0 bases, and 0 bases had no gene match. This CDR3 is built from 17 residues. Germline V gene data show CDR1 as GEAIGNYY and CDR2 as EKD. The CDR3 here is CACDTTGGSWDTRQMFF. The DNA of the CDR3 is TGTGCCTGTGACACCACTGGGGGATCCTGGGACACCCGACAGATGTTTTTC.

Turning to this clone: This sequence is one base from a far larger clone and is likely a read error. The chain uses TRDV2 and TRDJ1, with 9 bases aligning to TRDD3. CDR1 is GEAIGNYY and CDR2 is EKD in the germline V gene. The CDR3 extends over 15 amino acids. J lost 0 bases, V lost 3 bases, and 4 bases had no gene match. The CDR3 is CACDLAGGYTDKLIF. As DNA, the CDR3 is TGTGCCTGTGACCTTGCTGGGGGATACACCGATAAACTCATCTTT.

The gene calls are TRDV2 and TRDJ3; 12 bases fit TRDD3. The length of the CDR3 is 18 residues. Germline-derived CDR1 and CDR2 are GEAIGNYY and EKD. After removal of 1 base from V and 0 bases from J, the junction contained 0 bases not matched to a gene. CDR3 in amino acids: CACDTLGDTSWDTRQMFF. The CDR3 coding sequence is TGTGCCTGTGACACACTGGGGGATACCTCCTGGGACACCCGACAGATGTTTTTC.

A word on this clone: This clone may be a read error of a much larger clone one base away. The chain links TRDV2 to TRDJ3; 7 bases match TRDD3. Losses at the gene ends were 0 bases for V and 0 bases for J; bases not matched to a gene: 7. CDR1 is GEAIGNYY and CDR2 is EKD in the germline V gene. This CDR3 has 19 amino acids. Here the CDR3 reads CACDTVRGMISWDTRQMFF. The CDR3 bases are TGTGCCTGTGACACCGTCAGGGGGATGATCTCCTGGGACACCCGACAGATGTTTTTC.

The table lists this clone with a few counts. This DNA's translation differs at residue 16 from TCRdb's protein, which comes from a much larger clone; a read error is likely, and the protein shown is translated from the DNA. The rearrangement uses TRDV1 and TRDJ1; 8 nucleotides align to TRDD3. The CDR3 has 18 residues. Germline assignment: CDR1 TSWWSYY and CDR2 QGS. CDR3 sequence reads: CALGEFVTGGSYTDKPIF. CDR3 DNA sequence: TGTGCTCTTGGGGAATTCGTAACTGGGGGTTCGTACACCGATAAACCCATCTTT.

The chain combines TRDV2 with TRDJ3, with TRDD3 matching over 11 bases. Germline assignment: CDR1 GEAIGNYY and CDR2 EKD. The CDR3 totals 18 residues. The trim removed 3 bases at V and 2 bases at J, leaving 5 bases unmatched. CDR3 DNA sequence: TGTGCCTGTGACGTTTTACTGGGGGATACCTGGGACACCCGACAGATGTTTTTC. Its protein is CACDVLLGDTWDTRQMFF.

Notes on this clone: The mismatch at residue 5 between this DNA's translation and the TCRdb protein of a much larger clone likely reflects a read error; the protein shown is translated from the DNA. The rearrangement uses TRDV1 and TRDJ1, with D maybe TRDD3 (5 bases). The germline V and J ends were trimmed by 5 bases and 2 bases, with 15 bases remaining between them. Looked up from germline, CDR1 is TSWWSYY and CDR2 is QGS. The CDR3 loop spans 15 amino acids. The chain's CDR3 is CALGKGPRGTDKLIF. The CDR3, as DNA: TGTGCTCTTGGGAAAGGACCTCGGGGGACCGATAAACTCATCTTT.

Judged by abundance, this clone is medium-sized (0.01 to 0.1%). The same CDR3 can be traced to other DNA sequences in this sample. The V and J genes are TRDV1 and TRDJ2; 9 bases are a match to TRDD3. Germline loops: CDR1 TSWWSYY, CDR2 QGS. The trim removed 0 bases at V and 1 base at J, leaving 15 bases unmatched. The CDR3 sequence is 21 residues long. The CDR3 sequence is CALGELRGVRGILDLTAQLFF. Written as DNA, the CDR3 is TGTGCTCTTGGGGAACTCAGGGGAGTACGGGGGATACTTGATTTGACAGCACAACTCTTCTTT.

As regards this clone: A single base is all that separates this from a far larger clone, so a read error is likely. V and J are TRDV2 and TRDJ2, with 7 bases fitting TRDD3. Trimming removed 0 bases from V and 7 bases from J; junction bases left unmatched: 1. This CDR3 has 13 residues. Germline CDR1 is GEAIGNYY and CDR2 is EKD. CDR3 sequence reads: CACDTWGKAQLFF. The CDR3 region has the DNA TGTGCCTGTGACACCTGGGGGAAAGCACAACTCTTCTTT.

To note about this clone: A much more abundant neighbour one base away suggests this may be a read error. The sample contains more than one DNA sequence encoding this CDR3. The V call is TRDV2, the J call TRDJ3; TRDD3 matches 7 bases. The CDR3 has 19 amino acids. With 1 base clipped from V and 1 base from J, the junction kept 9 bases outside the gene matches. Per germline, CDR1 GEAIGNYY and CDR2 EKD. CDR3 loop: CACDTLRTGDSWDTRQMFF. In DNA form, the CDR3 reads TGTGCCTGTGACACTCTTAGGACTGGGGATTCCTGGGACACCCGACAGATGTTTTTC.

By sample fraction, this clone is large. This sample includes further DNA sequences coding for the same CDR3. The V call is TRDV2, the J call TRDJ2; 7 nucleotides align to TRDD3. The CDR3 runs 14 residues. The ends lost 1 base at V and 2 bases at J; junction bases unmatched: 0. CDR1 is GEAIGNYY, CDR2 EKD, per germline. CDR3 in amino acids: CACDTGGLTAQLFF. The CDR3 DNA sequence: TGTGCCTGTGACACTGGGGGATTGACAGCACAACTCTTCTTT.

This clone appeared a few times. The protein in TCRdb stems from a much larger clone and differs at residue 7 from this DNA's translation, likely a read error; here the protein is translated from the DNA. This chain links TRDV2 with TRDJ2; 9 bases agree with TRDD3. CDR1 and CDR2 (germline): GEAIGNYY, EKD. V was pared by 0 bases and J by 0 bases, with 7 bases of the junction left unmatched. CDR3 length equals 18 residues. CDR3 amino acids: CACDTGVGIRALTAQLFF. CDR3 nucleotide sequence: TGTGCCTGTGACACCGGCGTGGGGATACGCGCTTTGACAGCACAACTCTTCTTT.

Note on this clone: The protein TCRdb gives is from a much larger clone and does not agree with this DNA's translation at residue 13, likely a read error; the protein shown here comes from the DNA. The chain employs TRDV1 and TRDJ1, with 10 positions matching TRDD3. Germline V gene sequence: CDR1 TSWWSYY, CDR2 QGS. V dropped 1 base and J dropped 5; count of bases not matched to a gene: 10. The CDR3 runs 17 residues. CDR3 sequence: CALGEPITGGFWDKLIF. CDR3 sequence (DNA): TGTGCTCTTGGGGAACCCATCACTGGGGGATTTTGGGATAAACTCATCTTT.

The table lists this clone with many counts. A much larger clone is a single base away; this may be a read error. The rearrangement uses TRDV2 and TRDJ3, with 12 bases matching TRDD3. This CDR3 contains 18 residues. CDR1 is GEAIGNYY, CDR2 EKD, per germline. V shed 2 bases, J shed 3 bases, and the junction held 4 bases outside the gene matches. This chain's CDR3 is CACDSLGDTLWDTRQMFF. CDR3 nucleotides: TGTGCCTGTGACAGTCTGGGGGATACGCTCTGGGACACCCGACAGATGTTTTTC.

In this sample, this clone turned up a few times. Only one base separates this from a far larger clonotype, so it likely reflects a read error. This sample also contains other DNA sequences that code for the same CDR3. The chain uses TRDV2 and TRDJ3, with 13 positions matching TRDD3. Germline V gene lookup returns CDR1 GEAIGNYY and CDR2 EKD. CDR3 length: 18 residues. Here the CDR3 DNA reads TGTGCCTGTGACTACTGGGGGATACGCTCCTGGGACACCCGGCAGATGTTTTTC. This translates into CACDYWGIRSWDTRQMFF.

This clone was seen a few times. The mismatch at residue 14 between this DNA's translation and the TCRdb protein of a much larger clone likely reflects a read error; the protein shown is translated from the DNA. The chain employs TRDV2 and TRDJ3, with 7 nucleotides matching TRDD3. The CDR3 length is 19 residues. Germline assignment: CDR1 GEAIGNYY and CDR2 EKD. The CDR3 coding sequence is TGTGCCTGTGACACCCCACGGATACGCCCCACCTGGGACGCCCGACAGATGTTTTTC. Translation: CACDTPRIRPTWDARQMFF.

This clone showed up just a few times. Being one base from a much bigger clone, this may be a read error. The chain employs TRDV1 and TRDJ1; 7 bases fit TRDD3. This CDR3 spans 17 amino acids. Germline V gene sequence: CDR1 TSWWSYY, CDR2 QGS. The CDR3 DNA reads as TGTTCTCTTGGGGAACGGGGGCTGGATACGTACACCGATAAACTCATCTTT. Encoded protein: CSLGERGLDTYTDKLIF.

In this sample, this clone turned up a few times. This probably arose from a read error, given a far larger clone one base away. The sample has other DNA sequences that encode this CDR3 too. In DNA form, the CDR3 reads TGTGCCTGTGACACCGCTGGAGGATACACCCGACAGATGTTTTTC. It translates to CACDTAGGYTRQMFF. The rearrangement links TRDV2 to TRDJ3; D is unclear. Germline lookup yields CDR1 GEAIGNYY and CDR2 EKD. This CDR3 region has 15 residues. The germline V and J ends were trimmed by 0 bases and 8 bases, with 10 bases remaining between them.

There are a few counts of this clone. A far larger clone differs by one base, so this is likely a read error. In the same sample, other DNA sequences code for this CDR3. The chain combines TRDV2 with TRDJ3; TRDD3 matches at 13 bases. V lost 3 bases, J lost 2 bases, and 12 bases stayed unmatched. Germline CDR1 is GEAIGNYY and CDR2 is EKD. The CDR3 totals 21 residues. The CDR3 sequence: CACDVLLGDTHFTWDTRQMFF. The CDR3 bases are TGTGCCTGTGACGTCTTACTGGGGGATACGCACTTCACCTGGGACACCCGACAGATGTTTTTC.

On this clone itself: The protein in TCRdb stems from a much larger clone and differs at residue 16 from this DNA's translation, likely a read error; here the protein is translated from the DNA. The CDR3, as DNA: TGTGCCTGTGACAGTCTGGGGGATACGCGCTGGGACACCCGACAGACGTTTTTC. Protein sequence: CACDSLGDTRWDTRQTFF. V and J are TRDV2 and TRDJ3; 12 bases agree with TRDD3. Germline CDR1 GEAIGNYY, CDR2 EKD. CDR3 size: 18 residues.

This clone was observed a few times. TCRdb's protein, taken from a much larger clone, differs from this DNA's translation at residue 13, likely owing to a read error; the protein displayed comes from the DNA. The chain is built from TRDV2 and TRDJ2; 9 bases line up with TRDD3. CDR3 size: 15 residues. The germline V gene has CDR1 GEAIGNYY and CDR2 EKD. Written as DNA, the CDR3 is TGTGCCTGTGACACGCTGGGGGATTTGACAGCACAACCCTTCTTT. Residues: CACDTLGDLTAQPFF.

A word on this clone: The protein that TCRdb holds for this DNA derives from a much larger clone and differs from the translated DNA at residue 14, which likely indicates a read error; the protein shown here is translated from the DNA. CDR3 sequence (DNA): TGTGCCTGTGACACCGGAATGGGGGATACGACAGCACAACCCTTCTTT. This encodes CACDTGMGDTTAQPFF. The chain combines TRDV2 with TRDJ2; 11 nucleotides agree with TRDD3. The CDR3 consists of 16 residues. Germline-derived CDR1 and CDR2 are GEAIGNYY and EKD.

This clone was recorded a few times. One base separates it from a far larger clone, so it is likely a read error. This sample also contains other DNA sequences that code for the same CDR3. The chain is built from TRDV2 and TRDJ2; a possible D gene is TRDD3 (5 bases). The V end lost 7 bases, the J end lost 0 bases, and 14 bases lay between the germline ends. The CDR3 spans 15 residues. Germline V gives CDR1 GEAIGNYY, CDR2 EKD. In DNA, the CDR3 is TGTGCCTGCGTCCGTGGGGCCTCTTTGACAGCACAACTCTTCTTT. It codes for CACVRGASLTAQLFF.

A note on this clone: This may come from a read error, since a much larger clone is one base off. V usage is TRDV1 and J usage is TRDJ1; TRDD3 is a possible D gene (7 bases). This CDR3 contains 22 residues. Per germline, CDR1 TSWWSYY and CDR2 QGS. CDR3 sequence (DNA): TGTGCTCCTGGGACTCCGGCCTTCCCAAGGACTGGGGTCAATATCTACACCGATAAACTCATCTTT. Translated, it gives CAPGTPAFPRTGVNIYTDKLIF.

With regard to this clone: It may be a read error: a sequence one base away is much more abundant. The chain is built from TRDV2 and TRDJ3; TRDD3 matches at 10 bases. The germline gives CDR1 GEAIGNYY, CDR2 EKD. The trim removed 3 bases at V and 0 bases at J, leaving 7 bases unmatched. The CDR3 runs to 19 residues. The CDR3 sequence is CACDPYWGIISWDTRQMFF. The CDR3 DNA reads as TGTGCCTGTGACCCGTACTGGGGGATCATCTCCTGGGACACCCGACAGATGTTTTTC.

Concerning this clone: Translating this DNA gives a protein that differs at residue 15 from the TCRdb one, which belongs to a much larger clone; a read error is likely, and the protein shown is this translation. The chain has TRDV2 and TRDJ3; TRDD3 matches at 13 bases. The germline V gene has CDR1 GEAIGNYY and CDR2 EKD. The CDR3 sequence is 19 residues long. CDR3 bases: TGTGCCTGTGACATACTGGGGGATACGAGCTCCTGGGACACCCAACAGATGTTTTTC. It specifies CACDILGDTSSWDTQQMFF.

This chain links TRDV2 with TRDJ2; 11 bases are shared with TRDD3. The junction had 4 bases not matched to a gene; V was cut back by 3 bases and J by 8 bases. The V gene's germline CDR1 is GEAIGNYY and CDR2 EKD. The CDR3 is 14 amino acids. CDR3 DNA: TGTGCCTGTGACTGGGGGATACGGTACGCACAACTCTTCTTT. It is translated as CACDWGIRYAQLFF.

Concerning this clone: Germline and junction disagree at one end, which may indicate a read error. The chain recombines TRDV2 with TRDJ2, with D tentatively TRDD3 (6 bases). The germline CDR1 and CDR2 sequences are GEAIGNYY and EKD. This CDR3 contains 20 residues. Written as DNA, the CDR3 is TGTGCCTGTGACTCCATGATACGACGGGTGGGGATCCAGCTGACAGCCCAACTCTTCTTT. As protein: CACDSMIRRVGIQLTAQLFF.